A selection of T cell receptor beta chains follows, all from one sample in a study of Ad26.COV2.S vaccination and SARS-CoV-2 variants. Using immunoSEQ multiplex PCR, the repertoire was profiled, and TCRdb retains in-frame clones only, with some absent. The sample records 380,000 or so clones, around 88% being singletons. This specimen was peripheral blood, taken in a trial of Ad26.COV2.S vaccine versus placebo. The receptor source for this set is a person between 18 and 65 years old who received the Ad26.COV2.S COVID-19 vaccine or a placebo. Each CDR3 is given with its conserved first and last residue. A D gene is named only where the DNA matches it firmly. Expanded clones are given a class, and other clones once, few, many or no size at all.

v_gene	d_gene	j_gene	abundance	CDR3aa	CDR3nt
TRBV6-5	NA	TRBJ1-1	few	CASRRGNTEAFF	TGTGCCAGCAGGAGGGGGAACACTGAAGCTTTCTTT
TRBV2	TRBD1	TRBJ1-1	NA	CASRRDRGDNTEAFF	TGTGCCAGCAGGAGGGACAGGGGGGATAATACTGAAGCTTTCTTT
TRBV5-1	NA	TRBJ2-7	NA	CASSPDIPYEQYF	TGCGCCAGCAGTCCGGACATCCCCTACGAGCAGTACTTC
TRBV2	NA	TRBJ1-5	NA	CASSESVGQHQPQHF	TGTGCCAGCAGTGAGTCAGTTGGACAGCATCAGCCCCAGCATTTT
TRBV7-2	NA	TRBJ1-5	NA	CASSSRGNQPQHF	TGTGCCAGCAGCTCTAGGGGAAATCAGCCCCAGCATTTT
TRBV25-1	NA	TRBJ1-3	NA	CASSSLGGNTIYF	TGTGCCAGCAGTTCCCTCGGCGGAAACACCATATATTTT
TRBV24-1	NA	TRBJ2-5	once	CATSDPDSQETQYF	TGTGCCACCAGTGACCCCGACAGTCAAGAGACCCAGTACTTC
TRBV6-2/TRBV6-3	TRBD1	TRBJ2-7	NA	CASSYGQGTAEQYF	TGTGCCAGCAGTTACGGACAGGGTACCGCCGAGCAGTACTTC
TRBV24-1	TRBD2	TRBJ2-2	once	CATSDPSPGTSGRIGELFF	TGTGCCACCAGTGATCCAAGTCCCGGGACTAGCGGGAGAATCGGGGAGCTGTTTTTT
TRBV19	NA	TRBJ2-7	NA	CASSLGTDSSYEQYF	TGTGCCAGTAGTCTCGGGACTGATTCCTCCTACGAGCAGTACTTC